These T cell receptor beta chains were read from a single sample in a study of beta chain features in type 1 diabetes. Libraries were prepared by immunoSEQ multiplex PCR; TCRdb keeps only in-frame clonotypes and omits some of them. The table has fewer than 350,000 clones, approximately 16% seen once. The sequenced material came from naive CD4+ T cells from blood. These receptors were obtained from a man aged 18 to 35 with type 1 diabetes. CDR3s include the opening cysteine and the closing phenylalanine or tryptophan. The D gene is left open where the match is weak. Only some rows state a clone size, as once, few, many or a class for expanded clones.

CDR3nt: TGTGCCAGCAGCTATCCCCTCGGACAGGGCAGAGATACGCAGTATTTT; CDR3aa: CASSYPLGQGRDTQYF; v_gene: TRBV7-9; d_gene: TRBD1; abundance: few; j_gene: TRBJ2-3
CDR3nt: TGTGCCACCAGCAGAAACAGGGGCTATGGCTACACCTTC; CDR3aa: CATSRNRGYGYTF; v_gene: TRBV15; d_gene: TRBD1; abundance: few; j_gene: TRBJ1-2
CDR3nt: TGTGCCAGCAGTATGGACAGGGGCACCGGGGAGCTGTTTTTT; CDR3aa: CASSMDRGTGELFF; v_gene: TRBV2; d_gene: TRBD1; abundance: few; j_gene: TRBJ2-2
CDR3nt: TGTGCCAGCAGGCGGGACAGCTGGGCCTACGAGCAGTACTTC; CDR3aa: CASRRDSWAYEQYF; v_gene: TRBV6-5; d_gene: .; abundance: few; j_gene: TRBJ2-7
CDR3nt: TGTGCCAGCAGCTTAGAGCCTAGCAGCACAGATACGCAGTATTTT; CDR3aa: CASSLEPSSTDTQYF; v_gene: TRBV7-6; d_gene: .; abundance: .; j_gene: TRBJ2-3
CDR3nt: TGTGCCAGCAGTACCCGGACAGGGGGCTTAGAGACCCAGTACTTC; CDR3aa: CASSTRTGGLETQYF; v_gene: TRBV28; d_gene: TRBD1; abundance: .; j_gene: TRBJ2-5
CDR3nt: TGTGCCAGCAGCCCCGCGCGAGGGCTGGGCGAGCAGTACTTC; CDR3aa: CASSPARGLGEQYF; v_gene: TRBV11-3; d_gene: .; abundance: few; j_gene: TRBJ2-7
CDR3nt: TGTGCCAGCAGTGCTGACAGTCGAAACTCACCCCTCCACTTT; CDR3aa: CASSADSRNSPLHF; v_gene: TRBV27; d_gene: .; abundance: .; j_gene: TRBJ1-6
CDR3nt: TGCGCCAGCAGCTACGACCATCGGGGTCCGAACACCGGGGAGCTGTTTTTT; CDR3aa: CASSYDHRGPNTGELFF; v_gene: TRBV5-1; d_gene: .; abundance: few; j_gene: TRBJ2-2
CDR3nt: TGTGCCAGCTCCCCCCGGGACAGTTACGAGCAGTACTTC; CDR3aa: CASSPRDSYEQYF; v_gene: TRBV18; d_gene: TRBD1; abundance: .; j_gene: TRBJ2-7
CDR3nt: TGTGCCAGTAGTATAGAGGCCCGGACAGGGCACGAGCAGTACTTC; CDR3aa: CASSIEARTGHEQYF; v_gene: TRBV19; d_gene: TRBD1; abundance: few; j_gene: TRBJ2-7
CDR3nt: TGCGCCAGCAGGGGCAGGGGCTCCTACAATGAGCAGTTCTTC; CDR3aa: CASRGRGSYNEQFF; v_gene: TRBV5-1; d_gene: .; abundance: few; j_gene: TRBJ2-1
CDR3nt: TGTGCCAGCAGCCTATCATCCGGGGAGACCCAGTACTTC; CDR3aa: CASSLSSGETQYF; v_gene: TRBV5-4; d_gene: .; abundance: .; j_gene: TRBJ2-5
CDR3nt: TGTGCCAGCAGCTTGAGACTAGCGGGGCCTTACACAGATACGCAGTATTTT; CDR3aa: CASSLRLAGPYTDTQYF; v_gene: TRBV5-6; d_gene: TRBD2; abundance: few; j_gene: TRBJ2-3
CDR3nt: TGTGCCAGCTCAGGGACAGGGGGCTTAAGCGAGCAGTACTTC; CDR3aa: CASSGTGGLSEQYF; v_gene: TRBV18; d_gene: TRBD1; abundance: few; j_gene: TRBJ2-7
CDR3nt: TGCGCCAGCAGCCAAGACCCAGGGGTAGGTTACTCTGGGGCCAACGTCCTGACTTTC; CDR3aa: CASSQDPGVGYSGANVLTF; v_gene: TRBV4-3; d_gene: .; abundance: .; j_gene: TRBJ2-6
CDR3nt: TGTGCCACCAGCAGAGCGAGGGGGTTAATGGAAAAACTGTTTTTT; CDR3aa: CATSRARGLMEKLFF; v_gene: TRBV15; d_gene: .; abundance: .; j_gene: TRBJ1-4
CDR3nt: TGTGCCACCAGCAGAGATCGGAGGGGGCCGGAAAACATTCAGTACTTC; CDR3aa: CATSRDRRGPENIQYF; v_gene: TRBV15; d_gene: .; abundance: .; j_gene: TRBJ2-4
CDR3nt: TGTGCCAGCAGCCAAGCATGGACAGGGGGCGGTGAAGCTTTCTTT; CDR3aa: CASSQAWTGGGEAFF; v_gene: TRBV4-2; d_gene: TRBD1; abundance: .; j_gene: TRBJ1-1
CDR3nt: TGTGCCTGGAGTGTACGAGTAAATCAGCCCCAGCATTTT; CDR3aa: CAWSVRVNQPQHF; v_gene: TRBV30; d_gene: .; abundance: .; j_gene: TRBJ1-5
CDR3nt: TGTGCCAGCAGTGAAGGGGGTTTGATCAGGGATTATAATTCACCCCTCCACTTT; CDR3aa: CASSEGGLIRDYNSPLHF; v_gene: TRBV6-1; d_gene: .; abundance: few; j_gene: TRBJ1-6
CDR3nt: TGTGCCAGCAGACCCGGGGGAAGCTCCTACAATGAGCAGTTCTTC; CDR3aa: CASRPGGSSYNEQFF; v_gene: TRBV27; d_gene: .; abundance: few; j_gene: TRBJ2-1
CDR3nt: TGTGCCAGCGGTGGGACAACAGGGGGCTACGAGCAGTACTTC; CDR3aa: CASGGTTGGYEQYF; v_gene: TRBV9; d_gene: TRBD1; abundance: .; j_gene: TRBJ2-7
CDR3nt: TGTGCCAGCAGTTTTCAACGGAATCAGCCCCAGCATTTT; CDR3aa: CASSFQRNQPQHF; v_gene: TRBV28; d_gene: .; abundance: .; j_gene: TRBJ1-5
CDR3nt: TGTGCCACCAGCAGGGACAGAGAGTACGAGCAGTACTTC; CDR3aa: CATSRDREYEQYF; v_gene: TRBV15; d_gene: .; abundance: .; j_gene: TRBJ2-7
CDR3nt: TGTGCCAGCAGGACAGGGCCTAATTCACCCCTCCACTTT; CDR3aa: CASRTGPNSPLHF; v_gene: TRBV28; d_gene: TRBD1; abundance: few; j_gene: TRBJ1-6
CDR3nt: TGCAGTGCGGAGGTTGCCTACGAGCAGTACTTC; CDR3aa: CSAEVAYEQYF; v_gene: TRBV20-1; d_gene: .; abundance: few; j_gene: TRBJ2-7
CDR3nt: TGTGCCAGCAGCTCCGAGTACGAGCAGTACTTC; CDR3aa: CASSSEYEQYF; v_gene: TRBV7-9; d_gene: .; abundance: .; j_gene: TRBJ2-7
CDR3nt: TGCGCCAGCAGTGGCCTGTCTTTTTACCACTATGGCTACACCTTC; CDR3aa: CASSGLSFYHYGYTF; v_gene: TRBV23-1; d_gene: .; abundance: .; j_gene: TRBJ1-2
CDR3nt: TGCGCCAGCAGCCAAATGGCAGACCAAGAGACCCAGTACTTC; CDR3aa: CASSQMADQETQYF; v_gene: TRBV5-1; d_gene: .; abundance: .; j_gene: TRBJ2-5
CDR3nt: TGTGCCAGCAGGCGTGCTAGCGATTCCTACAATGAGCAGTTCTTC; CDR3aa: CASRRASDSYNEQFF; v_gene: TRBV7-2; d_gene: .; abundance: .; j_gene: TRBJ2-1
CDR3nt: TGTGCCAGCAGCCCCGGGACGGGAGAAGCCCCCCAGTACTTC; CDR3aa: CASSPGTGEAPQYF; v_gene: TRBV7-9; d_gene: .; abundance: .; j_gene: TRBJ2-5
CDR3nt: TGTGCCAGCAGCCAAGGAGGGGGCAGTATCGGTGAGCAGTTCTTC; CDR3aa: CASSQGGGSIGEQFF; v_gene: TRBV14; d_gene: TRBD1; abundance: .; j_gene: TRBJ2-1